This T cell receptor (beta chain) was obtained from a study of blood T cell repertoires in COVID-19. As for the study in general: Researchers got acute and convalescent COVID-19 samples from the United States, Italy and Spain.

This CDR3 has 17 amino acids. Trimming cost V 0 bases and J 3 bases; bases outside gene matches: 7. Per the germline V gene, CDR1 is SGHDT and CDR2 is YYEEEE. Data came from immunoSEQ multiplex PCR; TCRdb stores just in-frame clones and leaves some out. The sample lists 140,000 to 150,000 clones; 80% were seen once. Sequences were obtained from peripheral blood. The chain joins TRBV5-6 to TRBJ2-1, with 9 nucleotides matching TRBD2. The clonotype was recovered from an older man who had recovered from COVID-19. CDR3 coding DNA: TGTGCCAGCAGCTTGGTTGGCGGCGGGAGGGTCTACAATGAGCAGTTCTTC. This codes for CASSLVGGGRVYNEQFF.